These 14 T cell receptor beta chains were sequenced from one sample in a study of shared clonotypes between healthy human individuals. Clones were sequenced by immunoSEQ multiplex PCR, and TCRdb holds only the in-frame ones, with some missing. The sample contains over a million clones, 60% to 80% of which appear only once. Material for sequencing was memory CD4+ T cells sorted from blood. Regarding subset: CD45RA-negative fraction. The source is a man aged 18 to 30 in good health.

This clone was observed a single time. Germline and junction disagree at one end, which may indicate a read error. V usage is TRBV7-7 and J usage is TRBJ2-2; TRBD2 matches at 8 bases. Germline CDR1 and CDR2: SSHAT and FNYEAQ (reference sequence). The CDR3 extends over 15 amino acids. The CDR3 region is CASSLARGGTGELFF. The CDR3 DNA is TGTGCTAGCAGCTTAGCCCGGGGGGGCACCGGGGAGCTGTTTTTT.

The chain recombines TRBV5-6 with TRBJ2-7; D remains ambiguous. The CDR3 spans 12 residues. Trimming took off 4 bases at V and 4 bases at J, with 9 bases between the two ends. Germline CDR1 is SGHDT and CDR2 is YYEEEE. CDR3 in amino acids: CASSIDFYEQYF. The CDR3 DNA reads as TGTGCCAGCAGCATAGACTTTTACGAGCAGTACTTC.

On this clone itself: Other DNA sequences in the sample encode the same CDR3. V usage is TRBV6-1 and J usage is TRBJ2-7; 12 bases are shared with TRBD2. V gave up 6 bases and J gave up 5 bases; unmatched junction bases: 5. This CDR3 spans 14 amino acids. Germline V gives CDR1 MNHNS, CDR2 SASEGT. The DNA for the CDR3 is TGTGCCAGCAGCCACCTAGCGGGGGGGCACGAGCAGTACTTC. Translating it yields CASSHLAGGHEQYF.

This clone has just a few counts. The chain couples TRBV10-3 to TRBJ1-2; D remains ambiguous. This CDR3 comprises 13 residues. Germline loops: CDR1 ENHRY, CDR2 SYGVKD. V was cut by 11 bases and J by 4 bases, with 17 bases left in between. CDR3 nucleotides: TGTGCCTCTGGATCAGAACGGGGCTATGGCTACACCTTC. This codes for CASGSERGYGYTF.

This clone was recorded once. This rearrangement joins TRBV19 to TRBJ1-1; no definite D call. The CDR3 is made up of 13 amino acids. The V gene lost 10 bases and the J gene lost 0 bases, with 12 bases spanning the gap. The V gene's germline CDR1 is LNHDA and CDR2 SQIVND (reference sequence). CDR3 nucleotides: TGTGCCACCATAGGTCCAATGAACACTGAAGCTTTCTTT. Translated: CATIGPMNTEAFF.

The rearrangement uses TRBV10-1 and TRBJ2-1; D is undetermined. CDR3 length: 16 residues. Germline values: CDR1 WNHNN, CDR2 SYGVQD (reference sequence). V was trimmed by 6 bases and J by 0 bases, leaving 15 bases between them. In DNA form, the CDR3 reads TGCGCCAGCAGCAAGACCCCGGAACCCTCCTACAATGAGCAGTTCTTC. It yields the protein CASSKTPEPSYNEQFF.

The V call is TRBV12-5, the J call TRBJ1-2; 7 bases line up with TRBD1. V trimming: 7 bases; J trimming: 4 bases; junction bases outside the gene matches: 6. CDR1 is LGHNT and CDR2 is FRNRAP in the germline V gene. This CDR3 has 13 residues. As DNA, the CDR3 is TGTGCTAGTGCTCAACAGGGGTTCTATGGCTACACCTTC. It encodes CASAQQGFYGYTF.

The rearrangement links TRBV9 to TRBJ2-7; 7 positions agree with TRBD1. Germline lookup yields CDR1 SGDLS and CDR2 YYNGEE. The junction had 6 bases not matched to a gene; V was cut back by 3 bases and J by 0 bases. The CDR3 is made up of 15 amino acids. In nucleotides, the CDR3 is TGTGCCAGCAGCGCCGGACAGGCCTACTCCTACGAGCAGTACTTC. Translated, it gives CASSAGQAYSYEQYF.

The CDR3 coding sequence is TGTGCCAGCAGTGGCGGGACAGGGATGCGACAGCCCCAGCATTTT. Translated: CASSGGTGMRQPQHF. The chain employs TRBV6-1 and TRBJ1-5; 9 nucleotides match TRBD1. Trimming cost V 4 bases and J 7 bases; bases outside gene matches: 8. Germline assignment: CDR1 MNHNS and CDR2 SASEGT. The CDR3 runs to 15 residues.

The CDR3 reads CAISASGTDYNEQFF. CDR3 nucleotide sequence: TGTGCCATCAGTGCGTCGGGGACGGATTACAATGAGCAGTTCTTC. The chain is built from TRBV10-3 and TRBJ2-1; tentatively, D is TRBD1 or TRBD2 (5 bases each). CDR3 length: 15 amino acids. Germline V gives CDR1 ENHRY, CDR2 SYGVKD. V was clipped by 4 bases and J by 4 bases, with 14 bases between them.

The sample holds a few counts of this clone. CDR3 DNA: TGTGCCAGCAGCCTATTCGACAGCTCCTACGAGCAGTACTTC. Protein: CASSLFDSSYEQYF. This rearrangement joins TRBV7-9 to TRBJ2-7; D might be TRBD1 (5 bases). The V end lost 5 bases, the J end lost 0 bases, and 11 bases lay between the germline ends. Per germline, CDR1 SEHNR and CDR2 FQNEAQ (reference sequence). This CDR3 is 14 amino acids long.

In this sample, this clone turned up once. This chain uses TRBV28 with TRBJ1-6; D is uncertain. Trimming removed 5 bases at V and 0 bases at J, with 8 bases between. The germline gives CDR1 MDHEN, CDR2 SYDVKM. The CDR3 loop spans 15 amino acids. The CDR3 nucleotides are TGTGCCAGCAGTCCTGTAAGCTCCTATAATTCACCCCTCCACTTT. Translating it yields CASSPVSSYNSPLHF.

The gene calls are TRBV6-6 and TRBJ2-5; 7 bases are a match to TRBD2. Germline V gene sequence: CDR1 MNHNY, CDR2 SVGAGI (reference sequence). V trimming: 8 bases; J trimming: 5 bases; junction bases outside the gene matches: 8. The CDR3 contains 13 residues. CDR3 in DNA: TGTGCCAGCGGTATGCGGGGGACCGAGACCCAGTACTTC. Protein product: CASGMRGTETQYF.

The chain combines TRBV7-2 with TRBJ2-5; D call uncertain. The V end lost 1 base, the J end lost 0 bases, and 6 bases lay between the germline ends. CDR1 SGHTA and CDR2 FQGNSA come from the germline V gene. The CDR3 extends over 14 amino acids. CDR3 DNA sequence: TGTGCCAGCAGCTTAGGACGGAACCAAGAGACCCAGTACTTC. It encodes CASSLGRNQETQYF.